This T cell receptor beta chain was sequenced during a study of technical replicates of blood from four donors. Measured with immunoSEQ multiplex PCR; TCRdb has only the in-frame clones, and not every one. The sample lists 85,000 or so clones; 94% were seen once. CDR3 size: 16 residues. Germline loops: CDR1 SGHRS, CDR2 YFSETQ. With V trimmed by 0 bases and J by 6 bases, 6 bases remained unmatched. This TCR came from a human donor in good health. Sequenced material: T cells isolated from PBMCs. The genes are TRBV5-1 and TRBJ2-1; 10 nucleotides agree with TRBD2. Here the CDR3 reads CASSLGASGGINEQFF. CDR3 DNA: TGCGCCAGCAGCTTGGGGGCTAGCGGGGGTATCAATGAGCAGTTCTTC. Based on the CDR3 plus reference TRBV5-1 and TRBJ2-1, the full variable domain is KAGVTQTPRYLIKTRGQQVTLSCSPISGHRSVSWYQQTPGQGLQFLFEYFSETQRNKGNFPGRFSGRQFSNSRSEMNVSTLELGDSALYLCASSLGASGGINEQFFGPGTRLTVL.